The clone carrying this T cell receptor beta chain is medium-sized. Its target is not known. Vbeta (60) and Jbeta (13) primers were used in the PCR. Method: immunoSEQ multiplex PCR; TCRdb's copy keeps in-frame clones and lacks some. The data show fewer than 50,000 clones, roughly 63% seen once. These data belong to a study of cytomegalovirus exposure and HLA in healthy donors. The V end lost 5 bases, the J end lost 6 bases, and 16 bases lay between the germline ends. The CDR3 totals 15 residues. The germline gives CDR1 SEHNR, CDR2 FQNEAQ (reference sequence). Whole-study findings and limits: Common viral pathogens were later found to be apparently linked to several of the most significant clusters. Earlier analysis looked at TCR beta V segments, and most were productive about 90% or about 30% of the time.

This chain connects TRBV7-9 to TRBJ1-4; D call uncertain. This TCR came from a man aged 55 to 70 in good health and CMV-seropositive. Sequencing was performed on PBMCs. DNA for the CDR3: TGTGCCAGCAGCCACTCGCCGGCGGTCCATGAAAAACTGTTTTTT. This gives the protein CASSHSPAVHEKLFF.